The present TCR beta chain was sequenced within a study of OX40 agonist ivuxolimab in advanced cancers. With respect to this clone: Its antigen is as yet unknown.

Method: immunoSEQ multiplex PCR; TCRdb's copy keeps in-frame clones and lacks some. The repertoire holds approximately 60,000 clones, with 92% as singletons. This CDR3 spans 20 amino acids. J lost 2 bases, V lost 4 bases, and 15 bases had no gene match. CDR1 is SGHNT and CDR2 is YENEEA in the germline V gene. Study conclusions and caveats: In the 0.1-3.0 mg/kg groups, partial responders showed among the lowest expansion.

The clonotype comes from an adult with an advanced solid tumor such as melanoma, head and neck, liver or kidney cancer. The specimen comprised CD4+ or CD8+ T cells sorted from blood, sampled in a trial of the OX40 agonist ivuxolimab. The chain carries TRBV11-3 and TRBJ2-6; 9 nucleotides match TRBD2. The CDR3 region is CASSSLPAGGFGAGANVLTF. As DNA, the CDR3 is TGTGCCAGCAGCTCCCTCCCTGCGGGAGGGTTTGGAGCTGGGGCCAACGTCCTGACTTTC. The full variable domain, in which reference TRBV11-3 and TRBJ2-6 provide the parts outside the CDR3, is EAGVVQSPRYKIIEKKQPVAFWCNPISGHNTLYWYLQNLGQGPELLIRYENEEAVDDSQLPKDRFSAERLKGVDSTLKIQPAELGDSAVYLCASSSLPAGGFGAGANVLTFGAGSRLTVL.